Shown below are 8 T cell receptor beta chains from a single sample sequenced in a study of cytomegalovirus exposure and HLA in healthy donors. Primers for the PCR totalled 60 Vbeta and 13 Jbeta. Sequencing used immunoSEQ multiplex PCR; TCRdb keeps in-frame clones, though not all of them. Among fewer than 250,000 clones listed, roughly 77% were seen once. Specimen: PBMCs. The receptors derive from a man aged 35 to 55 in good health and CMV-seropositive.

The CDR3 loop is CAISESTGVQETQYF. The DNA for the CDR3 is TGTGCCATCAGTGAGTCAACGGGGGTCCAAGAGACCCAGTACTTC. The rearrangement joins TRBV10-3 to TRBJ2-5; TRBD2 is a possible D gene (6 bases). The V end lost 0 bases, the J end lost 1 base, and 9 bases lay between the germline ends. CDR3 length: 15 amino acids. In germline, CDR1 is ENHRY, CDR2 SYGVKD.

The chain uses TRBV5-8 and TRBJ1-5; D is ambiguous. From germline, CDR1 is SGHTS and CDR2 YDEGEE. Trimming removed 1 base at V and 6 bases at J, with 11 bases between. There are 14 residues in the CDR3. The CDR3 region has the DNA TGTGCCAGCAGCTTGTATCTGGTCGGTCAGCCCCAGCATTTT. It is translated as CASSLYLVGQPQHF.

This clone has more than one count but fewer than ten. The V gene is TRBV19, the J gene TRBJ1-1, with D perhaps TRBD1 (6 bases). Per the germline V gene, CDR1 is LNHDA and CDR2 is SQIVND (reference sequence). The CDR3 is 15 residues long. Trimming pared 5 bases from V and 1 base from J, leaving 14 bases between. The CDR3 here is CASSLRGLRNTEAFF. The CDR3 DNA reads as TGTGCCAGTAGTCTCAGGGGCCTTCGGAACACTGAAGCTTTCTTT.

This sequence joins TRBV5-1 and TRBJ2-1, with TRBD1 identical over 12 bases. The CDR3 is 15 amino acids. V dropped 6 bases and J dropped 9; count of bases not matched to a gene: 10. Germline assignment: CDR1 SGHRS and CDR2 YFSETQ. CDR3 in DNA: TGCGCCAGCAAGGGGTTGGGACAGGGGGCAAGTGAGCAGTTCTTC. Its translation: CASKGLGQGASEQFF.

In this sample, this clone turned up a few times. The DNA for the CDR3 is TGCGCCAGCAGGGACTACTACGAGCAGTACTTC. It translates to CASRDYYEQYF. The chain has TRBV10-2 and TRBJ2-7; tentative D call: TRBD2 (6 bases). The CDR3 covers 11 residues. The V gene's germline CDR1 is WSHSY and CDR2 SAAADI. Deletions cut 6 bases from V and 3 bases from J, with 6 bases between.

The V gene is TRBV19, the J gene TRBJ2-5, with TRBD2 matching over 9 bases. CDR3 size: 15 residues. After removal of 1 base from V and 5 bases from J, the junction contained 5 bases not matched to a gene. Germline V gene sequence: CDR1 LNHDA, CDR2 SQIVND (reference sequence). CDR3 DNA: TGTGCCAGTAGTATAGGGCGGGGGGGCCCGGAGACCCAGTACTTC. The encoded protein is CASSIGRGGPETQYF.

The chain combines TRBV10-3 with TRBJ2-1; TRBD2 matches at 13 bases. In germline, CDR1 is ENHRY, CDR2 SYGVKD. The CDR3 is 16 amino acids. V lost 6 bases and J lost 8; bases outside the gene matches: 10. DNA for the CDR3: TGTGCCATCAGCCGGACTAGCGGGGGAGAGGGCCATGAGCAGTTCTTC. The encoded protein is CAISRTSGGEGHEQFF.

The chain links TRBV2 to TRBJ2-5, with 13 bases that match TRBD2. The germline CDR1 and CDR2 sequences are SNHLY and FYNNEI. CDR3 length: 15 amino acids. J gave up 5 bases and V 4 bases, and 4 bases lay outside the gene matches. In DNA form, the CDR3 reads TGTGCCAGCAGTGCGGGACTAGCGGGGAGGGAGACCCAGTACTTC. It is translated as CASSAGLAGRETQYF.